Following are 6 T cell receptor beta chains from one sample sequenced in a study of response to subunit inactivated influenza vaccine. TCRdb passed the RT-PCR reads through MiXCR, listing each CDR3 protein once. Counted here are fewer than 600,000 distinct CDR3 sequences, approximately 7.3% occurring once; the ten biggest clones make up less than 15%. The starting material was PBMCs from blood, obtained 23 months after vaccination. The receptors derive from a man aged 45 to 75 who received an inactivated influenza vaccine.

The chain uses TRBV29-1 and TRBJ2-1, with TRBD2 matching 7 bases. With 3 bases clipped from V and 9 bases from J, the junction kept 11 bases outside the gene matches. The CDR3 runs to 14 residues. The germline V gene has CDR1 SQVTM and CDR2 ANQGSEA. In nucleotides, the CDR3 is TGCAGCGTTGACGAGTCGGGAGTAGCGGGTGAGCAGTTCTTC. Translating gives CSVDESGVAGEQFF.

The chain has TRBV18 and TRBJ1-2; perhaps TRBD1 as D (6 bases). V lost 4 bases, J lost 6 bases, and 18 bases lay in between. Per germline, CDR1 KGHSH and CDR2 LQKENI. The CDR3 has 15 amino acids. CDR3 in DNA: TGTGCCAGCTCACTCGGGACAACCGGGGTCGATGGCTACACCTTC. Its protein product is CASSLGTTGVDGYTF.

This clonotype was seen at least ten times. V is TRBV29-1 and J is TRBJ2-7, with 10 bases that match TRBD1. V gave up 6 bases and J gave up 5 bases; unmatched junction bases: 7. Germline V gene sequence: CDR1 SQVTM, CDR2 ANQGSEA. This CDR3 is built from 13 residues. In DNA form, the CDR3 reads TGCAGCGTAACTCGGGACAGGGGCCACGAGCAGTACTTC. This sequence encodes CSVTRDRGHEQYF.

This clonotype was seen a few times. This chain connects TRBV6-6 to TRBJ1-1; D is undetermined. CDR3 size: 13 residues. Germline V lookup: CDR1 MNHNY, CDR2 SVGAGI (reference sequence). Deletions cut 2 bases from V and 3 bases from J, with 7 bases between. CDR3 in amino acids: CASSYISDTEAFF. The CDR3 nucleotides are TGTGCCAGCAGTTACATTTCGGACACTGAAGCTTTCTTT.

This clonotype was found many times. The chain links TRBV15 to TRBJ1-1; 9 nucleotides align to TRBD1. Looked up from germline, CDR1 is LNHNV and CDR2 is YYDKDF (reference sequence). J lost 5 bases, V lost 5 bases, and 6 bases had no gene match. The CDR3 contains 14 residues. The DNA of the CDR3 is TGTGCCACCAGCGGCGGGACAGGGATTACTGAAGCTTTCTTT. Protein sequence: CATSGGTGITEAFF.

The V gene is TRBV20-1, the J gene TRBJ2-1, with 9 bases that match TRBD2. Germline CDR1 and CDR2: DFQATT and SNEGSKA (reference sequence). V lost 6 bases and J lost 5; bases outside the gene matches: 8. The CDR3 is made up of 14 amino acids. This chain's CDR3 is CSAISGTSHNEQFF. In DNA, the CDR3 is TGCAGTGCAATCTCCGGGACTAGCCACAATGAGCAGTTCTTC.